One sample yielded the 20 T cell receptor beta chains listed below, sequenced in a study of OX40 agonist ivuxolimab in advanced cancers. Clones were sequenced by immunoSEQ multiplex PCR, and TCRdb holds only the in-frame ones, with some missing. The table records around 60,000 clones, around 93% of them present only once. This specimen consisted of CD4+ or CD8+ T cells sorted from blood, obtained in a trial of the OX40 agonist ivuxolimab. All receptors derive from an adult with an advanced solid tumor such as melanoma, head and neck, liver or kidney cancer.

V is TRBV9 and J is TRBJ2-1; TRBD1 aligns across 9 bases. Trimming removed 0 bases from V and 4 bases from J; junction bases left unmatched: 2. Germline V CDR1 and CDR2: SGDLS, YYNGEE. The CDR3 length is 15 residues. The CDR3 sequence: CASSVEDRGYNEQFF. In nucleotides, the CDR3 is TGTGCCAGCAGCGTAGAGGACAGGGGATACAATGAGCAGTTCTTC.

The gene calls are TRBV19 and TRBJ2-2, with D possibly being TRBD2 (6 bases). Germline V gives CDR1 LNHDA, CDR2 SQIVND (reference sequence). Trimming pared 10 bases from V and 5 bases from J, leaving 20 bases between. There are 15 residues in the CDR3. CDR3 in amino acids: CATRARGRNTGELFF. The CDR3 bases are TGTGCCACCCGAGCTCGGGGGAGAAATACCGGGGAGCTGTTTTTT.

V is TRBV6-6 and J is TRBJ2-3; D unclear. CDR3 length equals 16 residues. The V and J ends lost 6 bases and 0 bases respectively, with 16 bases between them. The V gene's germline CDR1 is MNHNY and CDR2 SVGAGI (reference sequence). The CDR3 nucleotides are TGTGCCAGCAGCGCTAAGTGGGAAGCCAGCACAGATACGCAGTATTTT. Encoded protein: CASSAKWEASTDTQYF.

The chain combines TRBV19 with TRBJ1-1; D unresolved. Germline V lookup: CDR1 LNHDA, CDR2 SQIVND (reference sequence). The germline V and J ends were trimmed by 4 bases and 1 base, with 13 bases remaining between them. The CDR3 consists of 15 residues. The CDR3 region is CASSKPVGPNTEAFF. The CDR3 DNA reads TGTGCCAGTAGTAAGCCCGTGGGCCCGAACACTGAAGCTTTCTTT.

This chain joins TRBV6-5 and TRBJ1-5; 7 bases match TRBD1. This CDR3 spans 14 amino acids. The V segment lost 6 bases and the J segment 3 bases; nucleotides outside the gene matches: 5. The germline V gene has CDR1 MNHEY and CDR2 SVGAGI. CDR3 sequence reads: CASSSTGLNQPQHF. In DNA form, the CDR3 reads TGTGCCAGCAGCTCGACAGGGCTCAATCAGCCCCAGCATTTT.

The V and J genes are TRBV4-2 and TRBJ2-2, with no clear D. Trimming took off 1 base at V and 4 bases at J, with 7 bases between the two ends. Per germline, CDR1 LGHNA and CDR2 YNFKEQ. The CDR3 loop spans 14 amino acids. The CDR3 DNA is TGTGCCAGCAGCCAAGGAGGTGCCACCGGGGAGCTGTTTTTT. Its protein is CASSQGGATGELFF.

The chain carries TRBV28 and TRBJ1-2; possibly TRBD1 for D (5 bases). Germline V gene data show CDR1 as MDHEN and CDR2 as SYDVKM. V was cut by 6 bases and J by 4 bases, with 9 bases left in between. CDR3 size: 12 residues. CDR3 sequence: CASSGHLYGYTF. The CDR3 nucleotides are TGTGCCAGCAGCGGACACCTCTATGGCTACACCTTC.

The chain recombines TRBV28 with TRBJ1-5, with D unresolved. V gave up 5 bases and J gave up 4 bases, with 24 bases separating them. CDR1 MDHEN and CDR2 SYDVKM come from the germline V gene. The CDR3 loop spans 18 amino acids. The CDR3 spells CASSHNLLRDGKNQPQHF. The CDR3 nucleotides are TGTGCCAGCAGTCATAACCTTCTAAGAGACGGTAAGAATCAGCCCCAGCATTTT.

V gene TRBV18 combines with J gene TRBJ2-7, with D perhaps TRBD1 (6 bases). V dropped 5 bases and J dropped 0 bases, with 14 bases sitting between them. The CDR3 spans 15 residues. Germline-derived CDR1 and CDR2 are KGHSH and LQKENI. In DNA, the CDR3 is TGTGCCAGCTCAACAAACCCGGACAGCTCCTACGAGCAGTACTTC. This encodes CASSTNPDSSYEQYF.

This clone has a handful of counts. The chain carries TRBV29-1 and TRBJ1-1; D gene ambiguous. The germline gives CDR1 SQVTM, CDR2 ANQGSEA. There are 11 residues in the CDR3. V lost 5 bases to trimming and J lost 2 bases, with 6 bases between them. This CDR3 reads CSVLGNTEAFF. As DNA, the CDR3 is TGCAGCGTTTTGGGCAACACTGAAGCTTTCTTT.

This clone came up once. The CDR3 DNA follows: TGTGCCTGTTCTAATCGAGCGGGAGTCGCAGATACGCAGTATTTT. This encodes CACSNRAGVADTQYF. The V gene is TRBV30, the J gene TRBJ2-3, with 8 bases fitting TRBD2. The CDR3 runs 15 residues. Germline V CDR1 and CDR2: GTSNPN, SVGIG (reference sequence). After removal of 6 bases from V and 4 bases from J, the junction contained 12 bases not matched to a gene. The whole variable domain, remainder taken from reference TRBV30 and TRBJ2-3, is SQTIHQWPATLVQPVGSPLSLECTVEGTSNPNLYWYRQAAGRGLQLLFYSVGIGQISSEVPQNLSASRPQDRQFILSSKKLLLSDSGFYLCACSNRAGVADTQYFGPGTRLTVL.

CDR3 DNA: TGTGCCAGCAGCTTAGATGCGGTATCCTACGAGCAGTACTTC. It is translated as CASSLDAVSYEQYF. The chain couples TRBV7-6 to TRBJ2-7, with D uncertain. The CDR3 has 14 amino acids. Germline loops: CDR1 SGHVS, CDR2 FNYEAQ. V was trimmed by 1 base and J by 1 base, leaving 8 bases between them.

The V gene is TRBV7-6, the J gene TRBJ2-1; 7 bases map to TRBD1. The V segment lost 5 bases and the J segment 7 bases; nucleotides outside the gene matches: 2. The CDR3 sequence is 12 residues long. The germline V gene has CDR1 SGHVS and CDR2 FNYEAQ. The CDR3 DNA reads as TGTGCCAGCAGCCAGACAGGGAATGAGCAGTTCTTC. It specifies CASSQTGNEQFF.

This sequence joins TRBV6-6 and TRBJ2-1; no firm D call. The CDR3 has 11 amino acids. V lost 0 bases, J lost 9 bases, and 3 bases lay in between. CDR1 is MNHNY and CDR2 is SVGAGI in the germline V gene (reference sequence). This CDR3 is CASSYSGEQFF. CDR3 DNA sequence: TGTGCCAGCAGTTACTCAGGTGAGCAGTTCTTC.

This chain links TRBV7-2 with TRBJ2-3, with 11 bases matching TRBD2. The V and J ends lost 2 bases and 10 bases, in that order; junction bases with no gene match: 11. The CDR3 has 16 amino acids. CDR1 and CDR2 from the germline V gene are SGHTA and FQGNSA. The chain's CDR3 is CASSLSGTSGHQAQYF. Written as DNA, the CDR3 is TGTGCCAGCAGCTTAAGTGGGACTAGCGGACACCAAGCGCAGTATTTT.

Concerning this clone itself: This CDR3 is also generated by other DNA sequences in the sample. The genes are TRBV7-2 and TRBJ2-7; D is possibly TRBD2 (6 bases). CDR3 length equals 15 residues. Germline-derived CDR1 and CDR2 are SGHTA and FQGNSA. The germline V and J ends were trimmed by 5 bases and 2 bases, with 16 bases remaining between them. This chain's CDR3 is CASSPSGSFPYEQYF. CDR3 bases: TGTGCCAGCAGCCCCTCCGGGAGTTTCCCCTACGAGCAGTACTTC. The whole variable domain, remainder taken from reference TRBV7-2 and TRBJ2-7, is GAGVSQSPSNKVTEKGKDVELRCDPISGHTALYWYRQSLGQGLEFLIYFQGNSAPDKSGLPSDRFSAERTGGSVSTLTIQRTQQEDSAVYLCASSPSGSFPYEQYFGPGTRLTVT.

The chain employs TRBV7-8 and TRBJ2-3; D is unclear. Germline V CDR1 and CDR2: SGHVS, FQNEAQ. The CDR3 sequence is 16 residues long. The V gene lost 5 bases and the J gene lost 1 base, with 16 bases spanning the gap. Here the CDR3 DNA reads TGTGCCAGCAGCCCTCAGACTGGGCTTGGCACAGATACGCAGTATTTT. It yields the protein CASSPQTGLGTDTQYF.

The gene calls are TRBV10-3 and TRBJ2-2, with 12 bases aligning to TRBD1. Germline V gives CDR1 ENHRY, CDR2 SYGVKD. V lost 4 bases to trimming and J lost 6 bases; unmatched junction nucleotides: 3. CDR3 length: 15 amino acids. The chain's CDR3 is CAISVGTGGSGELFF. CDR3 coding DNA: TGTGCCATCAGTGTCGGGACAGGGGGCTCCGGGGAGCTGTTTTTT.

The chain carries TRBV19 and TRBJ1-4, with a weak D call TRBD1 (6 bases). The CDR3 runs 15 residues. Germline CDR1 LNHDA, CDR2 SQIVND (reference sequence). With 7 bases removed from V and 0 bases from J, the gap between germline ends came to 12 bases. For the CDR3, the DNA is TGTGCCAGTATCCGGGACACTTCAACTAATGAAAAACTGTTTTTT. Its protein is CASIRDTSTNEKLFF.

V usage is TRBV9 and J usage is TRBJ1-1; no definite D call. Germline lookup yields CDR1 SGDLS and CDR2 YYNGEE. V was cut by 0 bases and J by 1 base, with 10 bases left in between. The CDR3 is 15 residues long. CDR3 sequence reads: CASSVGSVSNTEAFF. CDR3 nucleotide sequence: TGTGCCAGCAGCGTAGGTTCAGTCTCGAACACTGAAGCTTTCTTT.